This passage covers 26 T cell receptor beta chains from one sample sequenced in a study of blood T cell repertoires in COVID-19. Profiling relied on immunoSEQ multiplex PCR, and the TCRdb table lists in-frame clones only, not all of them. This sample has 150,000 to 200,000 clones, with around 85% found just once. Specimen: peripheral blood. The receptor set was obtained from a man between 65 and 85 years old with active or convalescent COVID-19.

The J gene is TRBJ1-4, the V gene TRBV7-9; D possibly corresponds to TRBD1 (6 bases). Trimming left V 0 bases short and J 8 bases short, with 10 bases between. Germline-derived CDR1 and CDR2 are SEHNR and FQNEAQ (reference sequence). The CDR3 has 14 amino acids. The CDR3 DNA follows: TGTGCCAGCAGCTTAGCCACAGGGTTGGAAAAACTGTTTTTT. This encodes CASSLATGLEKLFF.

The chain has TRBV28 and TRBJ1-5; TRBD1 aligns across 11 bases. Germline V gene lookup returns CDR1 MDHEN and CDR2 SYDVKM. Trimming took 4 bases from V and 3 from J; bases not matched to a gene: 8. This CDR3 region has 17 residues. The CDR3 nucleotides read TGTGCCAGCAGTTCCGGGACAGGGGGTGTGAACAATCAGCCCCAGCATTTT. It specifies CASSSGTGGVNNQPQHF.

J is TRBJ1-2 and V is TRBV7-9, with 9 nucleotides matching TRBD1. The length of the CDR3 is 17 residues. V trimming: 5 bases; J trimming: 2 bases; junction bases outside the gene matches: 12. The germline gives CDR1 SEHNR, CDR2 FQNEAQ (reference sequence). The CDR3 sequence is CASSASGTGLGNYGYTF. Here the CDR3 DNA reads TGTGCCAGCAGCGCCTCCGGGACAGGGCTTGGGAACTATGGCTACACCTTC.

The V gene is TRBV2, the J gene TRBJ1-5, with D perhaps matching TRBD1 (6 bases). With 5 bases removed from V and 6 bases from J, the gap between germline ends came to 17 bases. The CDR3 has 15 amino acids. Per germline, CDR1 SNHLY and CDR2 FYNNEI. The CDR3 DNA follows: TGTGCCAGCAGTCCCGCACAAACAGGGATTCAGCCCCAGCATTTT. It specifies CASSPAQTGIQPQHF.

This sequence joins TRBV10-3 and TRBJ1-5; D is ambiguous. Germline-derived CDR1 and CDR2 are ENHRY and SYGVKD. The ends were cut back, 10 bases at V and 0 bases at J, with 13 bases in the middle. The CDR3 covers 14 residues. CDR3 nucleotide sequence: TGTGCCACGCAGCAAGCGGATAGCAATCAGCCCCAGCATTTT. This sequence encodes CATQQADSNQPQHF.

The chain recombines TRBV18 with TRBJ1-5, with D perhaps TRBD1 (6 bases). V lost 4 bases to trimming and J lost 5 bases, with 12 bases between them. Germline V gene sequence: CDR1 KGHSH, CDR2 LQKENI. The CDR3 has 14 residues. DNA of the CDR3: TGTGCCAGCTCACTGACAGGTTTCGATCAGCCCCAGCATTTT. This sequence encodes CASSLTGFDQPQHF.

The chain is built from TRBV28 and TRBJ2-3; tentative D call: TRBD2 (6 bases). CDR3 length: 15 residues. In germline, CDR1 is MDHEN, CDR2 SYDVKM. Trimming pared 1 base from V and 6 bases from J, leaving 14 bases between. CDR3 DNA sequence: TGTGCCAGCAGTTTATCGGGGGAGATCAGTGATACGCAGTATTTT. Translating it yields CASSLSGEISDTQYF.

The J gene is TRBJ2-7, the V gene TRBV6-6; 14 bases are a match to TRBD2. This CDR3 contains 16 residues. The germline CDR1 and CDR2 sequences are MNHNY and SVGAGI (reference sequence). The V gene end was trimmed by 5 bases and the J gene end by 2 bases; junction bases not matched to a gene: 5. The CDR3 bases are TGTGCCAGCAGTAAGGGACTAGCGGGAGATCCCTACGAGCAGTACTTC. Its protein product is CASSKGLAGDPYEQYF.

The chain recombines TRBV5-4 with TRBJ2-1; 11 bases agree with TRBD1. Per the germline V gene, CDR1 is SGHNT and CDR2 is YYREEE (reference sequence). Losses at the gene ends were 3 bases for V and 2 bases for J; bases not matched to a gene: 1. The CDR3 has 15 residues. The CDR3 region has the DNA TGTGCCAGCAGCTGGGGACAGGGGGCCTACAATGAGCAGTTCTTC. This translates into CASSWGQGAYNEQFF.

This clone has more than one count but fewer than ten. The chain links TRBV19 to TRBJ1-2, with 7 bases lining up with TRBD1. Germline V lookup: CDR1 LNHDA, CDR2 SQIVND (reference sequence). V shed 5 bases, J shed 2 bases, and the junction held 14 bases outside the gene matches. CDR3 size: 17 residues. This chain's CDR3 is CASSHRGLGGKNYGYTF. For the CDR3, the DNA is TGTGCCAGTAGTCACAGGGGATTAGGGGGAAAAAACTATGGCTACACCTTC.

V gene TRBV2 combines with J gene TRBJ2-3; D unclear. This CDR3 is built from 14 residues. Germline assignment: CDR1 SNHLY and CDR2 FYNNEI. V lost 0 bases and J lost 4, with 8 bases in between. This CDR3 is CASSEARSADTQYF. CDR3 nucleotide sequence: TGTGCCAGCAGTGAAGCGCGTTCCGCAGATACGCAGTATTTT.

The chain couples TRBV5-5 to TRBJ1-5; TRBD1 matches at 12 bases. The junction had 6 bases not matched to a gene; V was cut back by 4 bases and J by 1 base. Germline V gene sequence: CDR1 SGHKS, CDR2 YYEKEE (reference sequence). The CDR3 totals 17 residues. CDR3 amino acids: CASSPGTGGTSNQPQHF. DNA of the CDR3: TGTGCCAGCAGCCCAGGGACAGGGGGCACGAGCAATCAGCCCCAGCATTTT.

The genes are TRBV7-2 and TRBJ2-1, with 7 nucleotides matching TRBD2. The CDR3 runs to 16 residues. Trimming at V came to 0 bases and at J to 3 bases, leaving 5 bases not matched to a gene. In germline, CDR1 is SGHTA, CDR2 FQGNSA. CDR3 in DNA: TGTGCCAGCAGCTTAGCCACTAGCGCGGTCTACAATGAGCAGTTCTTC. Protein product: CASSLATSAVYNEQFF.

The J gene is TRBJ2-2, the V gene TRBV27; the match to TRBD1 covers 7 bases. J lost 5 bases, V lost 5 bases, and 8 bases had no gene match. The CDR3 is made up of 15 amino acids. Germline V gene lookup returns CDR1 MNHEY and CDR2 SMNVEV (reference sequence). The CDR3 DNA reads TGTGCCAGCAGTACAGGGGAGCAGTTAACCGGGGAGCTGTTTTTT. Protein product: CASSTGEQLTGELFF.

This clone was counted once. CDR3 amino acids: CASSLGLAGATDTQYF. The CDR3 DNA reads TGCGCCAGCAGCTTGGGGTTAGCGGGAGCCACAGATACGCAGTATTTT. The chain is built from TRBV5-1 and TRBJ2-3; 9 nucleotides match TRBD2. The CDR3 runs 16 residues. From germline, CDR1 is SGHRS and CDR2 YFSETQ. After removal of 0 bases from V and 2 bases from J, the junction contained 4 bases not matched to a gene. The whole variable domain, filled in from reference TRBV5-1 and TRBJ2-3, reads KAGVTQTPRYLIKTRGQQVTLSCSPISGHRSVSWYQQTPGQGLQFLFEYFSETQRNKGNFPGRFSGRQFSNSRSEMNVSTLELGDSALYLCASSLGLAGATDTQYFGPGTRLTVL.

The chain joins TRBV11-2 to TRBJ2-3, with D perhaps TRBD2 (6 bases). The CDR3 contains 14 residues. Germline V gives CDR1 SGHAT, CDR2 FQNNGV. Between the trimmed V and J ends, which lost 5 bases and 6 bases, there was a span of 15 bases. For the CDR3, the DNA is TGTGCCAGCAGCCCCAAGACTAGTTTGGATACGCAGTATTTT. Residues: CASSPKTSLDTQYF. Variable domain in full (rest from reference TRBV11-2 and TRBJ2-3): EAGVAQSPRYKIIEKRQSVAFWCNPISGHATLYWYQQILGQGPKLLIQFQNNGVVDDSQLPKDRFSAERLKGVDSTLKIQPAKLEDSAVYLCASSPKTSLDTQYFGPGTRLTVL.

The CDR3 region has the DNA TGTGCCAGCAGTTACACCTGGACAGGAGATGGCTACACCTTC. Protein product: CASSYTWTGDGYTF. The chain uses TRBV6-2 or TRBV6-3 and TRBJ1-2; TRBD1 matches 7 bases. The V gene's germline CDR1 is MNHEY and CDR2 SVGEGT. V shed 2 bases, J shed 6 bases, and the junction held 6 bases outside the gene matches. The CDR3 consists of 14 residues.

This CDR3 is CASRELAGSGAEAFF. Written as DNA, the CDR3 is TGTGCCAGTAGAGAATTGGCAGGGTCGGGGGCTGAAGCTTTCTTT. The V call is TRBV19, the J call TRBJ1-1, with D tentatively TRBD1 (5 bases). CDR3 length equals 15 residues. Germline V gene sequence: CDR1 LNHDA, CDR2 SQIVND (reference sequence). V lost 6 bases and J lost 6, with 20 bases in between.

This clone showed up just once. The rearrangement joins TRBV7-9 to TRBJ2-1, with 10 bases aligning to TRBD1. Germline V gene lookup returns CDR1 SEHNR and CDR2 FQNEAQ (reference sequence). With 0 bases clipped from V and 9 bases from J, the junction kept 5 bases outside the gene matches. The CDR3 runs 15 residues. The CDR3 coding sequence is TGTGCCAGCAGCTTAGCCCGACAGGGGGCAGGTGAGCAGTTCTTC. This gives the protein CASSLARQGAGEQFF.

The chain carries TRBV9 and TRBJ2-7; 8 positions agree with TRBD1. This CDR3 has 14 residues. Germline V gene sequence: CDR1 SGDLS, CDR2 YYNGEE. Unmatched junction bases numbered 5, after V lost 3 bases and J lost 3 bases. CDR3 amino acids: CASSAGQGVYEQYF. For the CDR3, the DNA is TGTGCCAGCAGCGCAGGACAGGGAGTCTACGAGCAGTACTTC.

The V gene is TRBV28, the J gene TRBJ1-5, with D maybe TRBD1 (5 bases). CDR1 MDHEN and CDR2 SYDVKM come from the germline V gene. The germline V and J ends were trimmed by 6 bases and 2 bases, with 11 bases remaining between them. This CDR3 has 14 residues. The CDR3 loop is CASSPGLGNQPQHF. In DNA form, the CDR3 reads TGTGCCAGCAGCCCGGGACTCGGCAATCAGCCCCAGCATTTT.

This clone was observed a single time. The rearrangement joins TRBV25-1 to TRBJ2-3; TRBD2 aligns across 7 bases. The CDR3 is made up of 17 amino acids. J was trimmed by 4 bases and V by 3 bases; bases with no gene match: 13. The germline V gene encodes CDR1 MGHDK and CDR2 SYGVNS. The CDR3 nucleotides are TGTGCCAGCAGTGATTCCGGGCCCAGCGGGGTACCAGATACGCAGTATTTT. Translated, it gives CASSDSGPSGVPDTQYF.

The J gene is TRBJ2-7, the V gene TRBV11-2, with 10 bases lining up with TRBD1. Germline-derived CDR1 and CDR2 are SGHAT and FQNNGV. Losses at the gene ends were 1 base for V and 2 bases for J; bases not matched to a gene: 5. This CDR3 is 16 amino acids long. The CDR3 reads CASSLGGTGVPYEQYF. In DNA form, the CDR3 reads TGTGCCAGCAGCTTAGGCGGGACAGGGGTTCCCTACGAGCAGTACTTC.

The chain's CDR3 is CASSFLGQGADTQYF. The DNA of the CDR3 is TGTGCCAGCAGTTTTTTGGGACAGGGGGCAGATACGCAGTATTTT. The chain has TRBV27 and TRBJ2-3; 11 bases are a match to TRBD1. This CDR3 is 15 amino acids long. V was clipped by 3 bases and J by 4 bases; unmatched bases: 3. Germline V gene sequence: CDR1 MNHEY, CDR2 SMNVEV (reference sequence).

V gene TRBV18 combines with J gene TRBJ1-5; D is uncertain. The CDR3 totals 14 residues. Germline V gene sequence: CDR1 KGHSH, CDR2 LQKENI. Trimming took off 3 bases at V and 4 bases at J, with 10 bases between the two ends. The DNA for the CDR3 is TGTGCCAGCTCACCTCCGGGATTAAATCAGCCCCAGCATTTT. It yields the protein CASSPPGLNQPQHF.

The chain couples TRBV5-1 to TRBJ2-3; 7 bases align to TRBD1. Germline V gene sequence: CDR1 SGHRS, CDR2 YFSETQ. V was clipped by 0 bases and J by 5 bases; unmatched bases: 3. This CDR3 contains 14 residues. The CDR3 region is CASSLDRGRDTQYF. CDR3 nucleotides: TGCGCCAGCAGCTTGGATAGGGGGCGAGATACGCAGTATTTT. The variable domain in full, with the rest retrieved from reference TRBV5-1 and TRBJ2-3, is KAGVTQTPRYLIKTRGQQVTLSCSPISGHRSVSWYQQTPGQGLQFLFEYFSETQRNKGNFPGRFSGRQFSNSRSEMNVSTLELGDSALYLCASSLDRGRDTQYFGPGTRLTVL.